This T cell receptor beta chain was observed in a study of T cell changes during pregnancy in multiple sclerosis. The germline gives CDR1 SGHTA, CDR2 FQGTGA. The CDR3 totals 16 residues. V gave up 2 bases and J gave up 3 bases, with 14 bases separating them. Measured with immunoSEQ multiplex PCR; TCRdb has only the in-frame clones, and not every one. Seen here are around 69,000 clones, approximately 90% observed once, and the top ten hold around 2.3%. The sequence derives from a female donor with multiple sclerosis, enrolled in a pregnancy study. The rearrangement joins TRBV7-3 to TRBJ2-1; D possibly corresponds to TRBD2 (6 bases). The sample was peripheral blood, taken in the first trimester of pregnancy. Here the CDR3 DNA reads TGTGCCAGCAGCTTACTTCCTAGCGAGATCTACAATGAGCAGTTCTTC. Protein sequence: CASSLLPSEIYNEQFF. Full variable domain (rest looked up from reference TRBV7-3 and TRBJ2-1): GAGVSQTPSNKVTEKGKYVELRCDPISGHTALYWYRQSLGQGPEFLIYFQGTGAADDSGLPNDRFFAVRPEGSVSTLKIQRTERGDSAVYLCASSLLPSEIYNEQFFGPGTRLTVL.